Each of the 28 T cell receptor beta chains below was sequenced from the same sample in a study of T cell responses to AZD1222 COVID-19 vaccine. Generated by immunoSEQ multiplex PCR, the TCRdb table keeps only in-frame clones and is missing some. The table lists 150,000 or so clones, 80% to 95% of them singletons, with 3.6% in the top ten. This specimen consisted of peripheral blood, obtained 28 days after the second AZD1222 dose. The receptors come from an adult who received the AZD1222 COVID-19 vaccine.

In its sample, this clone was seen a few times. The V and J genes are TRBV7-9 and TRBJ1-1; 8 bases line up with TRBD1. The CDR3 is 15 residues long. J was trimmed by 1 base and V by 6 bases; bases with no gene match: 7. CDR1 and CDR2 (germline): SEHNR, FQNEAQ (reference sequence). The CDR3 bases are TGTGCCAGCAGAATAAGGACAGGGAGGAACACTGAAGCTTTCTTT. Residues: CASRIRTGRNTEAFF. Filled out from reference TRBV7-9 and TRBJ1-1, the complete variable domain reads DTGVSQNPRHKITKRGQNVTFRCDPISEHNRLYWYRQTLGQGPEFLTYFQNEAQLEKSRLLSDRFSAERPKGSFSTLEIQRTEQGDSAMYLCASRIRTGRNTEAFFGQGTRLTVV.

There are a few counts of this clone. This chain connects TRBV7-9 to TRBJ1-1, with D tentatively TRBD1 (6 bases). Looked up from germline, CDR1 is SEHNR and CDR2 is FQNEAQ (reference sequence). Trimming took 1 base from V and 5 from J, leaving 14 bases between them. The length of the CDR3 is 15 residues. CDR3 in DNA: TGTGCCAGCAGCTTAGGGGGGCAGGGTAAAACTGAAGCTTTCTTT. It encodes CASSLGGQGKTEAFF. Full variable domain (remainder filled in from reference TRBV7-9 and TRBJ1-1): DTGVSQNPRHKITKRGQNVTFRCDPISEHNRLYWYRQTLGQGPEFLTYFQNEAQLEKSRLLSDRFSAERPKGSFSTLEIQRTEQGDSAMYLCASSLGGQGKTEAFFGQGTRLTVV.

The chain has TRBV4-2 and TRBJ2-2; perhaps TRBD1 as D (5 bases). Trimming stripped 0 bases from V and 7 bases from J, with 12 bases between. This CDR3 is 15 amino acids long. Germline lookup yields CDR1 LGHNA and CDR2 YNFKEQ. The CDR3 DNA reads TGTGCCAGCAGCCAAGATTCTGGGGCGGTCGGGGAGCTGTTTTTT. Translated: CASSQDSGAVGELFF.

The CDR3 loop reads CASKDQGFSEAFF. Written as DNA, the CDR3 is TGTGCCAGCAAGGACCAGGGATTCTCTGAAGCTTTCTTT. V and J are TRBV2 and TRBJ1-1, with a weak D call TRBD1 (5 bases). The CDR3 runs 13 residues. The V end lost 7 bases, the J end lost 6 bases, and 15 bases lay between the germline ends. CDR1 SNHLY and CDR2 FYNNEI come from the germline V gene. The variable domain in full, completed from reference TRBV2 and TRBJ1-1, reads EPEVTQTPSHQVTQMGQEVILRCVPISNHLYFYWYRQILGQKVEFLVSFYNNEISEKSEIFDDQFSVERPDGSNFTLKIRSTKLEDSAMYFCASKDQGFSEAFFGQGTRLTVV.

This chain uses TRBV19 with TRBJ2-7; D not certain. The V gene's germline CDR1 is LNHDA and CDR2 SQIVND (reference sequence). Trimming left V 3 bases short and J 3 bases short, with 9 bases between. The CDR3 is made up of 13 amino acids. The CDR3 reads CASSITRDYEQYF. The CDR3 region has the DNA TGTGCCAGTAGTATTACCCGCGACTACGAGCAGTACTTC.

V and J are TRBV18 and TRBJ1-5; 8 bases agree with TRBD1. Germline CDR1 KGHSH, CDR2 LQKENI. The ends lost 3 bases at V and 6 bases at J; junction bases unmatched: 4. The CDR3 extends over 14 amino acids. The CDR3 loop is CASSPQGASQPQHF. CDR3 DNA sequence: TGTGCCAGCTCACCTCAGGGGGCGAGTCAGCCCCAGCATTTT.

This clone was counted between two and nine times. The rearrangement uses TRBV5-1 and TRBJ2-1; TRBD2 aligns across 13 bases. The germline gives CDR1 SGHRS, CDR2 YFSETQ. The CDR3 extends over 16 amino acids. Unmatched junction bases numbered 3, after V lost 2 bases and J lost 4 bases. CDR3 in amino acids: CASSLTSGRGYNEQFF. The CDR3 DNA follows: TGCGCCAGCAGCTTAACTAGCGGGAGGGGTTACAATGAGCAGTTCTTC.

The chain recombines TRBV19 with TRBJ2-1; 11 positions match TRBD2. The CDR3 loop spans 15 amino acids. CDR1 and CDR2 from the germline V gene are LNHDA and SQIVND (reference sequence). With 3 bases clipped from V and 7 bases from J, the junction kept 5 bases outside the gene matches. The CDR3 sequence: CASSIMASGRNEQFF. DNA for the CDR3: TGTGCCAGTAGTATTATGGCTAGCGGGAGGAATGAGCAGTTCTTC. Based on the CDR3 plus reference TRBV19 and TRBJ2-1, the full variable domain is DGGITQSPKYLFRKEGQNVTLSCEQNLNHDAMYWYRQDPGQGLRLIYYSQIVNDFQKGDIAEGYSVSREKKESFPLTVTSAQKNPTAFYLCASSIMASGRNEQFFGPGTRLTVL.

V gene TRBV27 combines with J gene TRBJ1-6; D unresolved. Germline V gene lookup returns CDR1 MNHEY and CDR2 SMNVEV (reference sequence). This CDR3 has 12 amino acids. DNA for the CDR3: TGTGTCCTGGTTGTCTATAATTCACCCCTCCACTTT. This sequence encodes CVLVVYNSPLHF.

This chain uses TRBV21-1 with TRBJ1-3; the tabulated D call, TRBD1, remains unverified against the DNA. TRBV21-1 is labeled a pseudogene. The CDR3 has 16 amino acids. Written as DNA, the CDR3 is TGTGCCAGCAGCCCCCGGGGACACCGCTCTGGAAACACCATATATTTT. This gives the protein CASSPRGHRSGNTIYF.

This clone was seen once. The chain has TRBV6-4 and TRBJ2-3; D is possibly TRBD1 or TRBD2 (5 bases each). This CDR3 is built from 15 residues. V was pared by 0 bases and J by 1 base, with 8 bases between. Germline lookup yields CDR1 MRHNA and CDR2 SNTAGT. The CDR3: CASSDSMGGTDTQYF. The CDR3 DNA is TGTGCCAGCAGTGACTCTATGGGGGGCACAGATACGCAGTATTTT.

A single count supports this clone. This chain uses TRBV12-5 with TRBJ1-2; 7 nucleotides agree with TRBD1. The germline gives CDR1 LGHNT, CDR2 FRNRAP. V shed 0 bases and J 4 bases; nucleotides not matched to a gene: 14. The CDR3 length is 18 residues. The CDR3: CASGLVLDRIPPRYGYTF. As DNA, the CDR3 is TGTGCTAGTGGTTTGGTACTGGACAGGATCCCTCCCCGCTATGGCTACACCTTC.

This clone was detected only once. The chain couples TRBV9 to TRBJ1-1; unclear D gene. The length of the CDR3 is 13 residues. Germline V gene sequence: CDR1 SGDLS, CDR2 YYNGEE. The ends were cut back, 3 bases at V and 7 bases at J, with 13 bases in the middle. CDR3 loop: CASSAGGNFEAFF. The DNA of the CDR3 is TGTGCCAGCAGCGCAGGAGGAAACTTTGAAGCTTTCTTT.

This rearrangement joins TRBV10-2 to TRBJ2-3; D unclear. From germline, CDR1 is WSHSY and CDR2 SAAADI. The CDR3 runs to 13 residues. Trimming stripped 6 bases from V and 6 bases from J, with 13 bases between. CDR3 sequence reads: CASRLLPADTQYF. The CDR3 DNA follows: TGCGCCAGCAGACTCCTCCCTGCGGATACGCAGTATTTT.

The gene calls are TRBV14 and TRBJ2-7; 8 nucleotides align to TRBD1. Per the germline V gene, CDR1 is SGHDN and CDR2 is FVKESK. The ends lost 2 bases at V and 0 bases at J; junction bases unmatched: 3. The CDR3 extends over 15 amino acids. The CDR3 spells CASSQRTGPSYEQYF. DNA for the CDR3: TGTGCCAGCAGCCAAAGGACAGGGCCCTCCTACGAGCAGTACTTC.

The chain is built from TRBV28 and TRBJ1-5, with unresolved D. V was trimmed by 6 bases and J by 2 bases, leaving 17 bases between them. The CDR3 extends over 16 amino acids. The germline CDR1 and CDR2 sequences are MDHEN and SYDVKM. CDR3 loop: CASSPVRTGGNQPQHF. The CDR3 nucleotides are TGTGCCAGCAGCCCCGTTAGGACTGGGGGCAATCAGCCCCAGCATTTT.

V gene TRBV6-4 combines with J gene TRBJ1-2, with 9 bases that match TRBD1. The CDR3 loop spans 14 amino acids. Looked up from germline, CDR1 is MRHNA and CDR2 is SNTAGT. V trimming: 5 bases; J trimming: 7 bases; junction bases outside the gene matches: 8. The CDR3 coding sequence is TGTGCCAGCAGTCAGTTGGGACAGGGCGCTGGCTACACCTTC. It translates to CASSQLGQGAGYTF.

The chain employs TRBV6-1 and TRBJ1-4, with 9 bases matching TRBD1. CDR1 and CDR2 from the germline V gene are MNHNS and SASEGT. The CDR3 is made up of 16 amino acids. The V segment lost 4 bases and the J segment 4 bases; nucleotides outside the gene matches: 7. The CDR3 DNA sequence: TGTGCCAGCAGTGCCAGGACAGGGGCCCATAATGAAAAACTGTTTTTT. Amino acids: CASSARTGAHNEKLFF.

This clone appeared once. The junction departs from the called germline gene at one end, perhaps through a read error. This chain connects TRBV7-7 to TRBJ2-1; 7 bases agree with TRBD2. This CDR3 has 15 amino acids. Germline V CDR1 and CDR2: SSHAT, FNYEAQ (reference sequence). Written as DNA, the CDR3 is TGTGCTAGCAGCTTAGGGCCCCTAAGCGGGGATGAGCAGTTCTTC. It specifies CASSLGPLSGDEQFF.

The chain links TRBV25-1 to TRBJ2-4, with a weak D call TRBD1 (5 bases). Per the germline V gene, CDR1 is MGHDK and CDR2 is SYGVNS. The CDR3 extends over 17 amino acids. Trimming left V 2 bases short and J 1 base short, with 15 bases between. This CDR3 reads CASSETITSGAKNIQYF. The CDR3 region has the DNA TGTGCCAGCAGTGAAACAATTACCTCAGGGGCCAAAAACATTCAGTACTTC.

The chain links TRBV27 to TRBJ1-5; tentative D call: TRBD1 (5 bases). V was pared by 5 bases and J by 4 bases, with 9 bases between. Germline V gene sequence: CDR1 MNHEY, CDR2 SMNVEV (reference sequence). The CDR3 totals 13 residues. The CDR3 sequence is CASSTGGNQPQHF. The CDR3, as DNA: TGTGCCAGCAGTACGGGGGGGAATCAGCCCCAGCATTTT.

V gene TRBV28 combines with J gene TRBJ1-6; D gene ambiguous. The CDR3 totals 14 residues. In germline, CDR1 is MDHEN, CDR2 SYDVKM. Trimming cost V 10 bases and J 7 bases, with 17 bases left between them. CDR3 in DNA: TGTGCCACTACTCCCCTTGGTCGGAATTCACCCCTCCACTTT. Translated: CATTPLGRNSPLHF.

V gene TRBV6-5 combines with J gene TRBJ1-4; 7 nucleotides align to TRBD1. The CDR3 is 14 residues long. CDR1 and CDR2 (germline): MNHEY, SVGAGI. With V trimmed by 10 bases and J by 7 bases, 12 bases remained unmatched. CDR3 region: CATARTGKIEKLFF. For the CDR3, the DNA is TGTGCCACTGCACGGACAGGAAAGATTGAAAAACTGTTTTTT.

This clone was seen only once. The chain carries TRBV5-8 and TRBJ1-2; 8 nucleotides match TRBD1. Germline loops: CDR1 SGHTS, CDR2 YDEGEE. This CDR3 is built from 15 residues. J gave up 7 bases and V 4 bases, and 12 bases lay outside the gene matches. As DNA, the CDR3 is TGTGCCAGCAGCCAAGGCGGACAGGGCACTCGTGGCTACACCTTC. It translates to CASSQGGQGTRGYTF.

The gene calls are TRBV10-1 and TRBJ1-3; D remains unclear. The germline V gene has CDR1 WNHNN and CDR2 SYGVQD (reference sequence). V lost 3 bases to trimming and J lost 0 bases, with 3 bases between them. This CDR3 region has 13 residues. The CDR3 nucleotides are TGCGCCAGCAGTGACACCTCTGGAAACACCATATATTTT. Protein: CASSDTSGNTIYF.

A single count supports this clone. The V gene is TRBV28, the J gene TRBJ1-2, with D perhaps TRBD1 (6 bases). Germline lookup yields CDR1 MDHEN and CDR2 SYDVKM. V gave up 6 bases and J gave up 4 bases, with 15 bases separating them. The CDR3 runs to 14 residues. The CDR3, as DNA: TGTGCCAGCAGCACAAAGACAGGCCTCTATGGCTACACCTTC. It yields the protein CASSTKTGLYGYTF.

The chain is built from TRBV19 and TRBJ2-3; D might be TRBD1 (5 bases). Trimming took off 10 bases at V and 0 bases at J, with 8 bases between the two ends. This CDR3 is built from 12 residues. Germline-derived CDR1 and CDR2 are LNHDA and SQIVND (reference sequence). The CDR3 nucleotides read TGTGCCACCGGACAAAGCACAGATACGCAGTATTTT. This encodes CATGQSTDTQYF.

The chain is built from TRBV18 and TRBJ2-1; TRBD2 might be the D (6 bases). The CDR3 consists of 14 residues. Trimming left V 1 base short and J 7 bases short, with 11 bases between. The germline gives CDR1 KGHSH, CDR2 LQKENI. The CDR3 DNA is TGTGCCAGCTCACCACTAGCGGTAGGGAATGAGCAGTTCTTC. The encoded protein is CASSPLAVGNEQFF.